This T cell receptor (beta chain) was profiled in a study of early T cells in non-severe SARS-CoV-2 infection. Molecules of cDNA were individually given unique molecular identifiers that were attached to them. TCRdb itself ran the 5' RACE reads through MiXCR, one entry per CDR3 protein. The sample lists around 20,000 distinct CDR3 sequences, more than 4% seen once, with over 1.3% in the top ten. This CDR3 comprises 13 residues. V lost 2 bases, J lost 1 base, and 5 bases lay in between. CDR1 is SGHAT and CDR2 is FQNNGV in the germline V gene. This clonotype showed up many times. Input material: whole blood. The genes are TRBV11-2 and TRBJ1-1, with D uncertain. The sequence derives from an adult who was a healthcare worker with PCR-confirmed SARS-CoV-2 infection or an uninfected control (not recorded which). CDR3 loop: CASSLKANTEAFF. The CDR3 region has the DNA TGTGCCAGCAGCTTAAAAGCGAACACTGAAGCTTTCTTT.